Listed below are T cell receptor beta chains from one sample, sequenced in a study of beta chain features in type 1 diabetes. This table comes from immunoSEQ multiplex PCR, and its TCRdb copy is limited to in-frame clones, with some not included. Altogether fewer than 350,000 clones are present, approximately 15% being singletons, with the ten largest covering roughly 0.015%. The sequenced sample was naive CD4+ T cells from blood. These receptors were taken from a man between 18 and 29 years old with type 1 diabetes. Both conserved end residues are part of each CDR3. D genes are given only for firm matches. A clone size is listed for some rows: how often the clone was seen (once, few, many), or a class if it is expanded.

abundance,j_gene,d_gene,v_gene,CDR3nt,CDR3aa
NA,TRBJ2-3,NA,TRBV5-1,TGCGCCAGCAGCTTGGAACAGTTCAACACAGATACGCAGTATTTT,CASSLEQFNTDTQYF
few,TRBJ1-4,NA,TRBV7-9,TGTGCCAGCAGTTCCCGACAGGAGATTAATGAAAAACTGTTTTTT,CASSSRQEINEKLFF
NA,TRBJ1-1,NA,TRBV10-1,TGCGCCAGCAGTAAACAGATTAACACTGAAGCTTTCTTT,CASSKQINTEAFF
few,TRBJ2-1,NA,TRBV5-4,TGTGCCAGCAGCTCCGATAGAAGCTCCTACAATGAGCAGTTCTTC,CASSSDRSSYNEQFF
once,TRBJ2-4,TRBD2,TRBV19,TGTGCCAGTAGTCCCTGGACTAGCGGGAGAGCCAAAAACATTCAGTACTTC,CASSPWTSGRAKNIQYF
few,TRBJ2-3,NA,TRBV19,TGTGCCAGTAGCTCGACGGAGACGCAGTATTTT,CASSSTETQYF
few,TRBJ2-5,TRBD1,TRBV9,TGTGCCAGCAGCGTGGGACAGGGTTACGGGACCCAGTACTTC,CASSVGQGYGTQYF
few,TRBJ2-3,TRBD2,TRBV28,TGTGCCAGCAGTTGGGGGGGTATCACTAACACAGATACGCAGTATTTT,CASSWGGITNTDTQYF
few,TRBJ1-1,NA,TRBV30,TGTGCCTGGAGTGTACTCAGGGACACTGAAGCTTTCTTT,CAWSVLRDTEAFF
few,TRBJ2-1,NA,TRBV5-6,TGTGCCAGCAGCTACAGGGTATCTGAGCAGTTCTTC,CASSYRVSEQFF
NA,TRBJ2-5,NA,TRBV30,TGTGCCTGGAGTGTTCGGGGAGAGACCCAGTACTTC,CAWSVRGETQYF
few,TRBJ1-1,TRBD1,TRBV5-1,TGCGCCAGTGAACAGGGGGCCGGGTTTATGAATGCTTTCTTT,CASEQGAGFMNAFF
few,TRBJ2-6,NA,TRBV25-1,TGTGCCAGCAGTACACGCTCTGGGGCCAACGTCCTGACTTTC,CASSTRSGANVLTF
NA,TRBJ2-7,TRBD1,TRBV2,TGTGCCAGCAAGACAGGGGCCTACGAGCAGTACTTC,CASKTGAYEQYF
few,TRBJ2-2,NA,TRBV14,TGTGCCAGCAGCCACGGTCGCAGGGGCCTTCGGGTAACGCGGGAGCTGTTTTTT,CASSHGRRGLRVTRELFF
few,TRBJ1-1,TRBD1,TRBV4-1,TGCGCCAGCAGTCGGCCCGGGACAGTCAACACTGAAGCTTTCTTT,CASSRPGTVNTEAFF
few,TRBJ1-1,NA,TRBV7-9,TGTGCCAGCAAGTCGGTTGAAGCTTTCTTT,CASKSVEAFF
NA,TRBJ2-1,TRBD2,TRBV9,TGTGCCAGCAGCGTTACTAGCGGGCTATACAATGAGCAGTTCTTC,CASSVTSGLYNEQFF
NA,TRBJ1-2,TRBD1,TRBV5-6,TGTGCCAGCAGCCGGGGCCACGGGACAGGGTTTTTGTATGGCTACACCTTC,CASSRGHGTGFLYGYTF
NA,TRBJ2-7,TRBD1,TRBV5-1,TGCGCCAGCAGCCCCGACAGGGGCTCCTACGAGCAGTACTTC,CASSPDRGSYEQYF
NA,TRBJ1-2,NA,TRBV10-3,TGTGCCATCAATGGAGGGGACTATGGCTACACCTTC,CAINGGDYGYTF
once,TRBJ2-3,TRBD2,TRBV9,TGTGCCAGCAGTACTACTAGCGGGTCTTTAGATACGCAGTATTTT,CASSTTSGSLDTQYF
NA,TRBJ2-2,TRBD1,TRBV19,TGTGCCAGTAGTGTTCAGGGGGCAGGCACCGGGGAGCTGTTTTTT,CASSVQGAGTGELFF
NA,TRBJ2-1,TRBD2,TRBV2,TGTGCCAGCAGCCCTCCTAGCGGGATCTACAATGAGCAGTTCTTC,CASSPPSGIYNEQFF
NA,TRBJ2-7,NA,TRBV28,TGTGCCAGCAAGAGTCCGGTCTACGAGCAGTACTTC,CASKSPVYEQYF
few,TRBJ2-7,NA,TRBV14,TGTGCCAGCAGCCAAGCCCACGAGCAGTACTTC,CASSQAHEQYF
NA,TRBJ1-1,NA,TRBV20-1,TGCAGTGCTTTACCTTACATGGAAGCTTTCTTT,CSALPYMEAFF
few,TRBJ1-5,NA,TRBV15,TGTGCCACCAGCAGAGGCACAGGGCGCGATCAGCCCCAGCATTTT,CATSRGTGRDQPQHF
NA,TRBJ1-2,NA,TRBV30,TGTGCCTGGAGTGTTCACAGCTTGTTAGGCTACACCTTC,CAWSVHSLLGYTF
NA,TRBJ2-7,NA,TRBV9,TGTGCCAGCAGCGTAGCTCTGGGGCACCCCTACGAGCAGTACTTC,CASSVALGHPYEQYF
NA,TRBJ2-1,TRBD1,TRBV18,TGTGCCAGCTCACCTCAGGGGGCATTATCCTACAATGAGCAGTTCTTC,CASSPQGALSYNEQFF
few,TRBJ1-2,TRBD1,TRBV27,TGTGCCAGCAGTCTCGGGACAGCCTCTCCTAACTATGGCTACACCTTC,CASSLGTASPNYGYTF
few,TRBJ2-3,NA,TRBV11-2,TGTGCCAGCAGCTCCCTTCACGAATGGGGGGGCCAAGATACGCAGTATTTT,CASSSLHEWGGQDTQYF
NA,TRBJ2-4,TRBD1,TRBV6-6,TGTGCCAGCAGTTCGGGACAGGGGAAAAACATTCAGTACTTC,CASSSGQGKNIQYF
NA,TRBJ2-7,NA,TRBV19,TGTGCCAGTAGTACCCTCTACGAGCAGTACTTC,CASSTLYEQYF
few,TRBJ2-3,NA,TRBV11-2,TGTGCCAGCAGCTTAGACGTTAGCGGCACAGATACGCAGTATTTT,CASSLDVSGTDTQYF
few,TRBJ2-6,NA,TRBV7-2,TGTGCCAGCAGTTCTTCTGGGGCCAACGTCCTGACTTTC,CASSSSGANVLTF
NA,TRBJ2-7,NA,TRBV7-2,TGTGCCAGCAGTAGGAGTTCCTACGAGCAGTACTTC,CASSRSSYEQYF
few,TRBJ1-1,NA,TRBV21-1,TGTGCCAGCAGCAGAGGCCTGGGGGGACGGGACACTGAAGCTTTCTTT,CASSRGLGGRDTEAFF
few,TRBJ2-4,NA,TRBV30,TGTGCCTGGAGTGTCACGAGGTGGGTTCGGAACATTCAGTACTTC,CAWSVTRWVRNIQYF
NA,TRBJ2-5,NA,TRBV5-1,TGCGCCAGCAGCTTGGGTCCAGCGGGCCAAGAGACCCAGTACTTC,CASSLGPAGQETQYF
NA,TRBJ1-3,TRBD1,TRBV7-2,TGTGCCAGCAGCACCGGGACAGGGATCTCTGGAAACACCATATATTTT,CASSTGTGISGNTIYF
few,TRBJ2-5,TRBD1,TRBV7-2,TGTGCCAGCAGCGCAGACAGGGGGCGAGAGACCCAGTACTTC,CASSADRGRETQYF
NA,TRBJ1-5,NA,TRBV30,TGTGCCTGGAGTTCGGGAAATCAGCCCCAGCATTTT,CAWSSGNQPQHF